The subject of this entry is one T cell receptor beta chain. These data originate in a study of blood T cell repertoires in COVID-19. Study as a whole: The origin of the acute and convalescent COVID-19 samples was the United States, Italy and Spain. Sources were T cells, B-cell-depleted T cells, or PBMCs; the material itself was cDNA or gDNA.

In the authors' workflow: Using reference gene primer amplification, nucleated cell counts were estimated. The method was immunoSEQ multiplex PCR; TCRdb's version includes in-frame clones alone and lacks a portion of them. The V and J calls and clone size were taken over from that table, and D and trimming were inferred from the DNA. The sample carries over 200,000 clones, about nine tenths recorded once. Germline values: CDR1 MNHEY, CDR2 SVGEGT. The V gene end was trimmed by 6 bases and the J gene end by 1 base; junction bases not matched to a gene: 8. The CDR3 runs to 16 residues. The TCR comes from a woman in her 30s with acute COVID-19. This chain joins TRBV6-2 or TRBV6-3 and TRBJ2-2, with 7 bases lining up with TRBD1. The sequenced sample consisted of PBMCs or T cells enriched from blood (not recorded which). The CDR3 loop is CASSPIRTGNTGELFF. The CDR3 DNA is TGTGCCAGCAGCCCCATAAGGACAGGGAACACCGGGGAGCTGTTTTTT.